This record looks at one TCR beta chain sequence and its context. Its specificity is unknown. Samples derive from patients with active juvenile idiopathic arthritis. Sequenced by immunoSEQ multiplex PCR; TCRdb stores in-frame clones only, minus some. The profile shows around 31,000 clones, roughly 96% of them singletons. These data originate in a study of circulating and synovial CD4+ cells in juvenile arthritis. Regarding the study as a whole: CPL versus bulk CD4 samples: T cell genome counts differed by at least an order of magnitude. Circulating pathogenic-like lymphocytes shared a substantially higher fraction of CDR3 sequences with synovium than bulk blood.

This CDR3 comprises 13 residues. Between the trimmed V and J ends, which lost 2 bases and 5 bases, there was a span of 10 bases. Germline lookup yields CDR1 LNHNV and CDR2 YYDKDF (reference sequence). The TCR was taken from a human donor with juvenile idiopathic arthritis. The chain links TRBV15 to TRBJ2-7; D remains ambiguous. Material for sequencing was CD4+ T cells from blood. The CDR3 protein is CATSRKVADEQYF. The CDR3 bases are TGTGCCACCAGCAGAAAGGTTGCGGACGAGCAGTACTTC. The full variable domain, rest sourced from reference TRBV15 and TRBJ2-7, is DAMVIQNPRYQVTQFGKPVTLSCSQTLNHNVMYWYQQKSSQAPKLLFHYYDKDFNNEADTPDNFQSRRPNTSFCFLDIRSPGLGDTAMYLCATSRKVADEQYFGPGTRLTVT.